The 24 T cell receptor beta chains listed next were all sequenced from one sample in a study of T cells in Graves' hyperthyroidism and ophthalmopathy (dated by TCRdb to the late 2010s). Libraries were prepared through multiplex PCR. The instrument was an Illumina HiSeq 2000. TCR beta CDR3 regions were amplified from RNA transcripts. The first round of RT-PCR for the TCR CDR3 was performed with the HTBI primer set and the Qiagen OneStep RT-PCR kit. TCRdb cleaned the public reads at Q25 with fastp, built clones with MiXCR and kept in-frame beta chains. Rows are combined by CDR3 protein, so each entry shows the most common genes and DNA. The sample records 500,000 to 550,000 distinct CDR3 sequences, less than 25% of which are singletons. 26% of the sample goes to the ten largest clones. The sample consisted of blood. The receptors were sampled from a man aged 18 to 29 with Graves' hyperthyroidism.

The sample holds many counts of this clonotype. The V and J genes are TRBV5-1 and TRBJ1-5; weak D call: TRBD1 (5 bases). Between the trimmed V and J ends, which lost 0 bases and 4 bases, there was a span of 8 bases. CDR3 length equals 14 residues. Germline lookup yields CDR1 SGHRS and CDR2 YFSETQ. The chain's CDR3 is CASSLGDGNQPQHF. CDR3 DNA sequence: TGCGCCAGCAGCTTGGGGGACGGGAATCAGCCCCAGCATTTT.

This clonotype showed up many times. J is TRBJ1-3 and V is TRBV12-3 or TRBV12-4, with no clear D. CDR3 size: 15 residues. V lost 5 bases and J lost 0, with 11 bases in between. CDR3 in DNA: TGTGCCAGCAGTCCCGTAGGAAGCTCTGGAAACACCATATATTTT. The encoded protein is CASSPVGSSGNTIYF.

This clonotype was picked up many times. V gene TRBV6-2 or TRBV6-3 combines with J gene TRBJ2-2; 7 positions agree with TRBD1. In germline, CDR1 is MNHEY, CDR2 SVGEGT. This CDR3 spans 17 amino acids. Germline trimming cut 8 bases from V and 0 bases from J; bases unmatched to any gene: 12. The CDR3 DNA reads TGTGCCAGCGGCGCCGGGACAGTTAGCACGAACACCGGGGAGCTGTTTTTT. It specifies CASGAGTVSTNTGELFF.

J is TRBJ2-2 and V is TRBV15; D perhaps matches TRBD2 (7 bases). CDR1 LNHNV and CDR2 YYDKDF come from the germline V gene (reference sequence). Trimming pared 3 bases from V and 4 bases from J, leaving 9 bases between. The CDR3 has 14 amino acids. CDR3 DNA: TGTGCCACCAGCAGTAGGGGGGGCACCGGGGAGCTGTTTTTT. Residues: CATSSRGGTGELFF. Using reference TRBV15 and TRBJ2-2 for the parts outside the CDR3, the full variable domain is DAMVIQNPRYQVTQFGKPVTLSCSQTLNHNVMYWYQQKSSQAPKLLFHYYDKDFNNEADTPDNFQSRRPNTSFCFLDIRSPGLGDTAMYLCATSSRGGTGELFFGEGSRLTVL.

Concerning this clonotype: Possible read error: a much larger clone is one base away. The CDR3 end shows no conserved phenylalanine or tryptophan, and so a read error is likely. The V call is TRBV5-5, the J call TRBJ1-2; no clear D gene. The germline CDR1 and CDR2 sequences are SGHKS and YYEKEE (reference sequence). V was pared by 4 bases and J by 3 bases, with 10 bases between. CDR3 size: 13 residues. The CDR3 loop reads CASSPLNDYGYTL. Here the CDR3 DNA reads TGTGCCAGCAGCCCACTTAACGACTATGGCTACACCCTC.

There are many counts of this clonotype. The chain has TRBV12-3 or TRBV12-4 and TRBJ2-7, with D perhaps matching TRBD2 (5 bases). This CDR3 region has 11 residues. Deletions cut 3 bases from V and 9 bases from J, with 9 bases between. CDR3 sequence reads: CASSFGDWQYF. The DNA of the CDR3 is TGTGCCAGCAGTTTCGGGGATTGGCAGTACTTC.

There are many counts of this clonotype. This sequence joins TRBV28 and TRBJ1-5, with 10 positions matching TRBD1. Germline assignment: CDR1 MDHEN and CDR2 SYDVKM. The V gene end was trimmed by 7 bases and the J gene end by 4 bases; junction bases not matched to a gene: 10. The CDR3 totals 16 residues. The CDR3, as DNA: TGTGCCAGCATCATTGGGGGACAGGGGAGAAATCAGCCCCAGCATTTT. Protein: CASIIGGQGRNQPQHF.

The table lists this clonotype with many counts. This chain connects TRBV19 to TRBJ1-1; D might be TRBD1 (6 bases). Deletions cut 0 bases from V and 2 bases from J, with 13 bases between. The CDR3 extends over 16 amino acids. From germline, CDR1 is LNHDA and CDR2 SQIVND (reference sequence). The CDR3 protein is CASSIDRDTTNTEAFF. CDR3 bases: TGTGCCAGTAGTATAGACCGGGACACTACCAACACTGAAGCTTTCTTT. The variable domain in full, completed from reference TRBV19 and TRBJ1-1, reads DGGITQSPKYLFRKEGQNVTLSCEQNLNHDAMYWYRQDPGQGLRLIYYSQIVNDFQKGDIAEGYSVSREKKESFPLTVTSAQKNPTAFYLCASSIDRDTTNTEAFFGQGTRLTVV.

This clonotype showed up just a few times. This chain joins TRBV28 and TRBJ1-2, with D maybe TRBD1 (6 bases). Per the germline V gene, CDR1 is MDHEN and CDR2 is SYDVKM. V lost 3 bases and J 0 bases, leaving 14 bases between the germline ends. The CDR3 sequence is 16 residues long. The CDR3 sequence is CASSFPQTGANYGYTF. In nucleotides, the CDR3 is TGTGCCAGCAGTTTCCCCCAGACAGGCGCTAACTATGGCTACACCTTC.

This clonotype was picked up many times. V gene TRBV6-1 combines with J gene TRBJ2-7; the D gene could be TRBD1 or TRBD2 (5 bases each). V was trimmed by 6 bases and J by 9 bases, leaving 24 bases between them. This CDR3 comprises 15 residues. CDR1 and CDR2 from the germline V gene are MNHNS and SASEGT. CDR3 in DNA: TGTGCCAGCAGCCCTAGGGACGGAAGGCAACCGGGGCAGTACTTC. The encoded protein is CASSPRDGRQPGQYF.

At least ten counts were recorded for this clonotype. The V gene is TRBV28, the J gene TRBJ2-2, with TRBD2 matching over 9 bases. Losses at the gene ends were 6 bases for V and 7 bases for J; bases not matched to a gene: 12. CDR1 MDHEN and CDR2 SYDVKM come from the germline V gene. The CDR3 runs 16 residues. CDR3 DNA sequence: TGTGCCAGCAGCCCCAGGGCGGGGGGGCCGAACGGGGAGCTGTTTTTT. Its translation: CASSPRAGGPNGELFF.

There are many counts of this clonotype. The chain carries TRBV10-3 and TRBJ1-1; D unresolved. This CDR3 contains 12 residues. Deletions cut 6 bases from V and 3 bases from J, with 8 bases between. Germline V gives CDR1 ENHRY, CDR2 SYGVKD. CDR3 region: CAIRSGDTEAFF. CDR3 in DNA: TGTGCCATCAGGTCCGGGGACACTGAAGCTTTCTTT.

The table lists this clonotype with many counts. The V gene is TRBV6-2 or TRBV6-3, the J gene TRBJ1-1; D perhaps matches TRBD1 (6 bases). Germline values: CDR1 MNHEY, CDR2 SVGEGT. V gave up 7 bases and J gave up 0 bases, with 12 bases separating them. The CDR3 length is 14 residues. CDR3 sequence reads: CASNGRTVNTEAFF. The CDR3 nucleotides are TGTGCCAGCAATGGGAGGACAGTGAACACTGAAGCTTTCTTT.

This clonotype was counted at least ten times. The chain uses TRBV4-1 and TRBJ1-1; D uncertain. The CDR3 totals 15 residues. Trimming left V 0 bases short and J 0 bases short, with 8 bases between. Per germline, CDR1 MGHRA and CDR2 YSYEKL. The CDR3 region has the DNA TGCGCCAGCAGCCAAGATGGCCTAATGAACACTGAAGCTTTCTTT. It yields the protein CASSQDGLMNTEAFF.

The sample holds many counts of this clonotype. The gene calls are TRBV12-3 or TRBV12-4 and TRBJ1-1, with D perhaps matching TRBD1 (5 bases). The V end lost 4 bases, the J end lost 4 bases, and 19 bases lay between the germline ends. This CDR3 contains 16 residues. The CDR3 DNA follows: TGTGCCAGCAGTTCCACCATCCGGACATCTGGCACTGAAGCTTTCTTT. It codes for CASSSTIRTSGTEAFF.

This clonotype was picked up a small number of times. The chain employs TRBV18 and TRBJ2-5; D ambiguous. CDR3 length equals 15 residues. Trimming removed 6 bases at V and 5 bases at J, with 19 bases between. Germline CDR1 is KGHSH and CDR2 is LQKENI. CDR3: CASSPPPAGRETQYF. The DNA for the CDR3 is TGTGCCAGCTCGCCCCCCCCGGCAGGTCGGGAGACCCAGTACTTC.

This clonotype was seen at least ten times. The chain is built from TRBV6-1 and TRBJ1-5; 11 positions agree with TRBD1. Germline lookup yields CDR1 MNHNS and CDR2 SASEGT. There are 15 residues in the CDR3. Trimming took 8 bases from V and 6 from J; bases not matched to a gene: 9. CDR3 coding DNA: TGTGCCAGCCACGGGACAGGGGGAGCCGGTCAGCCCCAGCATTTT. This sequence encodes CASHGTGGAGQPQHF.

This clonotype was seen repeatedly, ten times or more. The chain links TRBV19 to TRBJ1-1; D is possibly TRBD1 (5 bases). The CDR3 loop spans 15 amino acids. V was cut by 7 bases and J by 4 bases, with 19 bases left in between. Germline V gives CDR1 LNHDA, CDR2 SQIVND (reference sequence). The CDR3, as DNA: TGTGCCAGTACCACTAGGGGCAGAATGAGCACTGAAGCTTTCTTT. Its translation is CASTTRGRMSTEAFF.

This clonotype was found many times. The chain has TRBV6-5 and TRBJ2-7; 12 positions agree with TRBD2. There are 15 residues in the CDR3. CDR1 and CDR2 from the germline V gene are MNHEY and SVGAGI. V trimming: 6 bases; J trimming: 4 bases; junction bases outside the gene matches: 7. The CDR3 region is CASRRTSGEPYEQYF. The CDR3 DNA sequence: TGTGCCAGCAGACGGACTAGCGGGGAACCTTACGAGCAGTACTTC.

This chain uses TRBV6-5 with TRBJ1-1; D uncertain. Germline V gene sequence: CDR1 MNHEY, CDR2 SVGAGI. The CDR3 sequence is 14 residues long. The V and J ends lost 8 bases and 1 base respectively, with 14 bases between them. CDR3 nucleotides: TGTGCCAGCCGTAACACTGTGCGGAACACTGAAGCTTTCTTT. Translated: CASRNTVRNTEAFF.

This clonotype appeared many times. V usage is TRBV28 and J usage is TRBJ1-1; TRBD1 matches at 8 bases. V lost 5 bases, J lost 4 bases, and 6 bases stayed unmatched. The CDR3 has 14 amino acids. Germline values: CDR1 MDHEN, CDR2 SYDVKM. In DNA, the CDR3 is TGTGCCAGCAGTCCGCGGACAGGGCGCACTGAAGCTTTCTTT. Translation gives CASSPRTGRTEAFF.

The chain uses TRBV12-3 or TRBV12-4 and TRBJ1-1; D remains unclear. V was shortened by 6 bases and J by 0 bases, with 11 bases between the two germline ends. The CDR3 length is 14 residues. The CDR3 sequence: CASRPPDMNTEAFF. The CDR3 nucleotides are TGTGCCAGCAGACCCCCAGATATGAACACTGAAGCTTTCTTT.

The gene calls are TRBV27 and TRBJ1-2; the D gene is possibly TRBD1 (6 bases). Germline CDR1 and CDR2: MNHEY and SMNVEV (reference sequence). The CDR3 is 16 residues long. Trimming left V 5 bases short and J 1 base short, with 17 bases between. In DNA, the CDR3 is TGTGCCAGCAGTCCTATTACAGGGCGAGGTAACTATGGCTACACCTTC. Translated: CASSPITGRGNYGYTF.

This clonotype has at least ten counts. The chain employs TRBV11-2 and TRBJ2-5; D gene uncertain. Trimming removed 5 bases from V and 7 bases from J, with 5 bases in between. The CDR3 is made up of 10 amino acids. Germline values: CDR1 SGHAT, CDR2 FQNNGV. This CDR3 is CASSAGTQYF. DNA of the CDR3: TGTGCCAGCAGCGCAGGGACCCAGTACTTC.